The 8 T cell receptor beta chains presented below share a single source sample, sequenced in a study of T cells expressing NK-cell markers. TCRdb re-called the 5' RACE reads and shows each CDR3 protein once, DNA omitted. This sample's clone table lists some 190,000 distinct CDR3 sequences. Source material: blood T cells: a sorted CD56 or NKG2C T cell subset, CD4+ or CD8+ T cells, or bulk PBMC T cells (not recorded which). These receptors were collected from a man aged 18-70 years in good health.

This chain uses TRBV6-2 or TRBV6-3 with TRBJ2-5; as DNA is missing, the TRBD2 call by TCRdb cannot be tested. Germline CDR1 is MNHEY and CDR2 is SVGEGT. The CDR3 sequence is 14 residues long. This chain's CDR3 is CASTTSSWSETQYF.

J is TRBJ2-5 and V is TRBV6-1; there is no DNA to check the TCRdb D call of TRBD1. CDR3 length equals 16 residues. Germline loops: CDR1 MNHNS, CDR2 SASEGT. This CDR3 reads CASSQNLRGAGETQYF.

This chain connects TRBV19 to TRBJ2-7; TCRdb's D call of TRBD2 is untestable without DNA. This CDR3 contains 14 residues. Germline V lookup: CDR1 LNHDA, CDR2 SQIVND (reference sequence). The CDR3 loop reads CASDSGTSSGEQYF.

The chain has TRBV4-2 and TRBJ2-7. The CDR3 is 12 residues long. Per the germline V gene, CDR1 is LGHNA and CDR2 is YNFKEQ. Here the CDR3 reads CASSQDRYEQYF.

The chain links TRBV12-3 or TRBV12-4 to TRBJ1-5; as DNA is missing, the TRBD1 call by TCRdb cannot be tested. CDR3 length: 16 amino acids. The chain's CDR3 is CASSLDRINSNQPQHF.

The gene calls are TRBV12-3 or TRBV12-4 and TRBJ1-6; the TCRdb D gene call, TRBD1, has no DNA to confirm it. The CDR3 spans 14 residues. The CDR3 loop reads CASSFRGGNSPLHF.

J is TRBJ2-3 and V is TRBV5-1. The CDR3 length is 13 residues. Looked up from germline, CDR1 is SGHRS and CDR2 is YFSETQ. The CDR3 region is CASSLGTDLAQYF.

The rearrangement joins TRBV29-1 to TRBJ1-2; TCRdb reports TRBD1, a call that lacks DNA to check it against. CDR3 length: 16 residues. Germline CDR1 SQVTM, CDR2 ANQGSEA. The CDR3 protein is CSVEQPRSEPNYGYTF.